This section outlines one T cell receptor beta chain sequence together with its context. This record comes from a study of control samples from healthy donors and cancer patients. Trimming pared 0 bases from V and 7 bases from J, leaving 12 bases between. The CDR3 has 15 amino acids. Germline-derived CDR1 and CDR2 are LGHDT and YNNKEL (reference sequence). Clones were sequenced by immunoSEQ multiplex PCR, and TCRdb holds only the in-frame ones, with some missing. This sample has about 140,000 clones, with approximately 92% found just once. This TCR derives from a man aged 25-45 years in good health. The rearrangement uses TRBV3-1 (or the pseudogene TRBV3-2) and TRBJ1-4; unclear D gene. The sequenced material came from blood. This CDR3 is CASSQDWGRGEKLFF. CDR3 bases: TGTGCCAGCAGCCAAGATTGGGGTCGGGGTGAAAAACTGTTTTTT.